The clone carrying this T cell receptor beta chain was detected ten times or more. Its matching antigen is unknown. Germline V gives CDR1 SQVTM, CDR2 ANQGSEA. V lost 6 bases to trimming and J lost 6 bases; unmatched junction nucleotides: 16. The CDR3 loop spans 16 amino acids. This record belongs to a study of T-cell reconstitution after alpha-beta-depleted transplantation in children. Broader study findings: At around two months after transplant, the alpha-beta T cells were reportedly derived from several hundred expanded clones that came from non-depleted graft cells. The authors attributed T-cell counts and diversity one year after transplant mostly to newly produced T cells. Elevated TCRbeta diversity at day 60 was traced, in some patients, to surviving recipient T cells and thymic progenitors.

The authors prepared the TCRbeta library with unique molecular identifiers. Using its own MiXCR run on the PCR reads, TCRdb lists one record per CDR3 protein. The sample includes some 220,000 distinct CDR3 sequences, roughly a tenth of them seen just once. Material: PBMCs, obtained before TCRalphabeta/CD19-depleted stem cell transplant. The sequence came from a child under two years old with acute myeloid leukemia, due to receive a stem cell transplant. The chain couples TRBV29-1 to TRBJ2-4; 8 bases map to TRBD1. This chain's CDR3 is CSVVIPGQAALNIQYF. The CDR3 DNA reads TGCAGCGTCGTTATACCGGGACAGGCAGCCCTAAACATTCAGTACTTC. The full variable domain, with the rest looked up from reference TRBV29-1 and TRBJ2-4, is SAVISQKPSRDICQRGTSLTIQCQVDSQVTMMFWYRQQPGQSLTLIATANQGSEATYESGFVIDKFPISRPNLTFSTLTVSNMSPEDSSIYLCSVVIPGQAALNIQYFGAGTRLSVL.